This T cell receptor beta chain emerged from a study of identical twins. Study-level findings and limits: Low generation-probability sequences were in excess among twin-shared out-of-frame alpha sequences.

Healthy Caucasians supplied all donations. This clonotype appeared a few times. Its specificity is not known. The CDR3 sequence is 16 residues long. Germline V CDR1 and CDR2: MNHEY, SMNVEV (reference sequence). The trim removed 2 bases at V and 5 bases at J, leaving 8 bases unmatched. A template switching step contributed a universal primer site, while unique molecular identifiers were present in the cDNA. Using its own MiXCR run on the 5' RACE reads, TCRdb lists one record per CDR3 protein. The sample gives 300,000 to 350,000 distinct CDR3 sequences, about 12% of which show up once; 7.2% is in the top ten. The same data also contributed to another study, on yellow fever vaccine responses in identical twins.

The specimen sequenced was CD8+ T cells sorted from blood. The TCR was taken from a woman between 18 and 29 years old in good health. This chain uses TRBV27 with TRBJ2-5; TRBD2 agrees at 10 bases. The CDR3 DNA reads as TGTGCCAGCAGTTTAACGTCTAGCGGGAGTGGGGAGACCCAGTACTTC. This codes for CASSLTSSGSGETQYF.